This TCR beta chain was observed in a study of cytomegalovirus exposure and HLA in healthy donors. V gave up 4 bases and J gave up 1 base, with 13 bases separating them. CDR3 size: 15 residues. Germline CDR1 and CDR2: MNHEY and SMNVEV (reference sequence). On this clone itself: Its antigen remains unknown.

The donors, nominally healthy at sampling, likely had unrecorded immune exposures. The primer mix had 60 Vbeta and 13 Jbeta primers. TCRdb keeps only in-frame clones here, not all; method: immunoSEQ multiplex PCR. This sample has 100,000 to 120,000 clones; 76% occur once, and the top ten carry 13%. Findings and caveats of the study: A further, later analysis showed that HLA-associated TCR beta chains (compared with equally common others) were more clonally expanded. Most TCR sequences were rare, but some public TCRs occurred in many donors.

Material for sequencing was PBMCs. The gene calls are TRBV27 and TRBJ1-1, with a tentative D call TRBD1 (5 bases). The clonotype was recovered from a man aged 30 to 45 in good health and CMV-seropositive. The CDR3 here is CASSSQGGANTEAFF. The CDR3 bases are TGTGCCAGCAGTTCTCAGGGAGGAGCGAACACTGAAGCTTTCTTT.